A single sample gave rise to the 24 T cell receptor beta chains below, sequenced in a study of Ad26.COV2.S vaccination and SARS-CoV-2 variants. Described treatment: roughly 19 received Ad26.COV2.S at low or high dose, single or two shots; roughly five received placebo; per-sample allocation not given. All samples were drawn on day 63, counting from the first vaccine or placebo injection. The protocol was immunoSEQ multiplex PCR, while the TCRdb copy is restricted to in-frame clones and leaves out a portion. The profile shows 450,000 to 550,000 clones, roughly 89% of them singletons. The sequences come from peripheral blood, collected in a trial of Ad26.COV2.S vaccine versus placebo. These receptors were obtained from a person aged 18-60 years who received the Ad26.COV2.S COVID-19 vaccine or a placebo.

The rearrangement joins TRBV4-3 to TRBJ2-2; possibly TRBD1 for D (6 bases). Germline V lookup: CDR1 LGHNA, CDR2 YSLEER. V was pared by 4 bases and J by 0 bases, with 9 bases between. CDR3 size: 15 residues. The CDR3 is CASSRRDTNTGELFF. DNA of the CDR3: TGCGCCAGCAGCCGCCGGGACACGAACACCGGGGAGCTGTTTTTT.

The chain couples TRBV13 to TRBJ1-1, with D perhaps matching TRBD1 (5 bases). Trimming took 2 bases from V and 3 from J, leaving 10 bases between them. This CDR3 contains 14 residues. Germline V gene sequence: CDR1 PRHDT, CDR2 FYEKMQ (reference sequence). In DNA, the CDR3 is TGTGCCAGCAGCTTAATCGGACACGACACTGAAGCTTTCTTT. This translates into CASSLIGHDTEAFF.

This chain links TRBV25-1 with TRBJ1-2; D possibly corresponds to TRBD1 (6 bases). Germline-derived CDR1 and CDR2 are MGHDK and SYGVNS. Trimming left V 3 bases short and J 8 bases short, with 13 bases between. This CDR3 region has 13 residues. CDR3 coding DNA: TGTGCCAGCAGTGACACAGGGCGTATAGGCTACACCTTC. Translating it yields CASSDTGRIGYTF.

The rearrangement links TRBV24-1 to TRBJ2-3; 9 positions match TRBD1. The ends lost 0 bases at V and 4 bases at J; junction bases unmatched: 4. The germline V gene encodes CDR1 KGHDR and CDR2 SFDVKD. The CDR3 spans 16 residues. CDR3 protein: CATSDLGQGRADTQYF. For the CDR3, the DNA is TGTGCCACCAGTGATTTGGGACAGGGGCGGGCAGATACGCAGTATTTT.

This chain connects TRBV2 to TRBJ1-5, with 7 positions matching TRBD1. Germline values: CDR1 SNHLY, CDR2 FYNNEI. The CDR3 consists of 15 residues. With V trimmed by 3 bases and J by 5 bases, 7 bases remained unmatched. The CDR3 sequence: CASSDPRTGYQPQHF. CDR3 coding DNA: TGTGCCAGCAGTGACCCCAGGACAGGCTATCAGCCCCAGCATTTT. The complete variable domain, with remaining parts taken from reference TRBV2 and TRBJ1-5, reads EPEVTQTPSHQVTQMGQEVILRCVPISNHLYFYWYRQILGQKVEFLVSFYNNEISEKSEIFDDQFSVERPDGSNFTLKIRSTKLEDSAMYFCASSDPRTGYQPQHFGDGTRLSIL.

V and J are TRBV28 and TRBJ2-7, with D tentatively TRBD1 (5 bases). The germline V gene has CDR1 MDHEN and CDR2 SYDVKM. Trimming shortened V by 6 bases and J by 2 bases, and 8 bases separated the two germline ends. This CDR3 has 12 amino acids. CDR3 loop: CASSDSPYEQYF. CDR3 nucleotide sequence: TGTGCCAGCAGCGACAGCCCCTACGAGCAGTACTTC.

The chain has TRBV27 and TRBJ2-2; D perhaps matches TRBD2 (5 bases). This CDR3 is built from 14 residues. V lost 2 bases to trimming and J lost 5 bases, with 9 bases between them. CDR1 is MNHEY and CDR2 is SMNVEV in the germline V gene (reference sequence). The CDR3 bases are TGTGCCAGCAGTTTACTGTCGGGGACCGGGGAGCTGTTTTTT. Translating gives CASSLLSGTGELFF.

The chain has TRBV6-1 and TRBJ1-1, with D possibly being TRBD1 (5 bases). Germline V CDR1 and CDR2: MNHNS, SASEGT. The CDR3 totals 18 residues. V shed 1 base and J shed 1 base, with 19 bases lying between them. CDR3 sequence reads: CASSEVFYVVGGNTEAFF. CDR3 in DNA: TGTGCCAGCAGTGAAGTTTTTTACGTTGTGGGGGGGAACACTGAAGCTTTCTTT.

The V and J genes are TRBV11-2 and TRBJ2-1; D may be TRBD1 (6 bases). Germline CDR1 reads SGHAT; CDR2 reads FQNNGV. The V end was cut by 1 base, the J end by 4 bases, with 17 bases between. The CDR3 loop spans 17 amino acids. In DNA, the CDR3 is TGTGCCAGCAGCTTAGTCCCCGCTGGGGGCGTATACAATGAGCAGTTCTTC. Amino acid sequence: CASSLVPAGGVYNEQFF.

The chain employs TRBV28 and TRBJ1-5, with unresolved D. This CDR3 has 13 amino acids. Germline V gives CDR1 MDHEN, CDR2 SYDVKM. Trimming removed 4 bases at V and 5 bases at J, with 9 bases between. CDR3 in DNA: TGTGCCAGCAGTTGGACCGGGGATCAGCCCCAGCATTTT. Its protein product is CASSWTGDQPQHF.

This chain links TRBV13 with TRBJ1-4; D is unclear. This CDR3 is 14 amino acids long. Germline loops: CDR1 PRHDT, CDR2 FYEKMQ (reference sequence). The V end lost 2 bases, the J end lost 2 bases, and 6 bases lay between the germline ends. CDR3 sequence reads: CASSLFQTNEKLFF. DNA of the CDR3: TGTGCCAGCAGCTTATTCCAGACTAATGAAAAACTGTTTTTT.

This rearrangement joins TRBV12-5 to TRBJ1-1; 7 nucleotides line up with TRBD1. In germline, CDR1 is LGHNT, CDR2 FRNRAP. The CDR3 spans 17 residues. Trimming took 7 bases from V and 0 from J; bases not matched to a gene: 14. Written as DNA, the CDR3 is TGTGCTAGTGCCCGAACAGGACAGGCAAAAATGAACACTGAAGCTTTCTTT. Encoded protein: CASARTGQAKMNTEAFF.

This chain connects TRBV3-1 (or the pseudogene TRBV3-2) to TRBJ2-3; no reliable D call. This CDR3 contains 13 residues. The germline gives CDR1 LGHDT, CDR2 YNNKEL (reference sequence). Between the trimmed V and J ends, which lost 4 bases and 8 bases, there was a span of 13 bases. The CDR3 bases are TGTGCCAGCAGCCCCGAAGCCGGCTTTACGCAGTATTTT. Translated, it gives CASSPEAGFTQYF.

V usage is TRBV29-1 and J usage is TRBJ1-2; possibly TRBD1 for D (5 bases). CDR1 is SQVTM, CDR2 ANQGSEA, per germline. Trimming removed 4 bases at V and 2 bases at J, with 14 bases between. CDR3 size: 14 residues. CDR3 protein: CSVVDPTDNYGYTF. The CDR3 DNA reads as TGCAGCGTTGTGGACCCGACAGACAACTATGGCTACACCTTC.

The chain combines TRBV4-3 with TRBJ1-2, with D possibly being TRBD1 (6 bases). Trimming stripped 4 bases from V and 5 bases from J, with 17 bases between. This CDR3 region has 15 residues. CDR1 is LGHNA and CDR2 is YSLEER in the germline V gene. CDR3 nucleotide sequence: TGCGCCAGCAGCCTTCAGGACAGCTGGGGATATGGCTACACCTTC. Residues: CASSLQDSWGYGYTF.

In DNA, the CDR3 is TGCGCCAGCAGCTTGCAGGGACCATTTAGCAATCAGCCCCAGCATTTT. This sequence encodes CASSLQGPFSNQPQHF. The gene calls are TRBV5-1 and TRBJ1-5, with D tentatively TRBD1 (5 bases). V shed 1 base and J shed 0 bases, with 11 bases lying between them. Germline loops: CDR1 SGHRS, CDR2 YFSETQ. This CDR3 is 16 amino acids long.

The CDR3 DNA is TGTGCCAGCAGTCCTCCGGGACAGCTACCCCTGGGAGGCTACACCTTC. Residues: CASSPPGQLPLGGYTF. The V call is TRBV28, the J call TRBJ1-2, with TRBD1 matching 7 bases. Germline loops: CDR1 MDHEN, CDR2 SYDVKM. The CDR3 is 16 residues long. V dropped 5 bases and J dropped 8; count of bases not matched to a gene: 17.

V and J are TRBV4-1 and TRBJ1-5, with a tentative D call TRBD1 (5 bases). CDR1 and CDR2 (germline): MGHRA, YSYEKL. The CDR3 is made up of 15 amino acids. Trimming left V 4 bases short and J 7 bases short, with 17 bases between. The CDR3 protein is CASSPGRRGRQPQHF. In DNA, the CDR3 is TGCGCCAGCAGCCCAGGGCGGCGGGGGAGGCAGCCCCAGCATTTT.

This clone was recorded a few times. This chain connects TRBV10-3 to TRBJ1-5, with D possibly being TRBD1 (6 bases). V lost 9 bases, J lost 3 bases, and 18 bases lay in between. In germline, CDR1 is ENHRY, CDR2 SYGVKD. This CDR3 is built from 15 residues. CDR3 DNA sequence: TGTGCCATTCGTCAGGGGATTGAGAACAATCAGCCCCAGCATTTT. This translates into CAIRQGIENNQPQHF.

The table lists this clone with a count of one. J is TRBJ2-1 and V is TRBV2; TRBD1 is a possible D gene (6 bases). Trimming pared 7 bases from V and 4 bases from J, leaving 11 bases between. The CDR3 is 13 residues long. Per germline, CDR1 SNHLY and CDR2 FYNNEI. The CDR3 nucleotides are TGTGCCAGCACCCAGGACAGATACAATGAGCAGTTCTTC. Translation gives CASTQDRYNEQFF.

The CDR3 spells CASGPVNTEAFF. CDR3 nucleotide sequence: TGTGCCAGCGGGCCTGTGAACACTGAAGCTTTCTTT. The V call is TRBV5-6, the J call TRBJ1-1; D is undetermined. CDR1 is SGHDT, CDR2 YYEEEE, per germline. Trimming removed 7 bases from V and 0 bases from J, with 7 bases in between. This CDR3 has 12 residues.

The genes are TRBV28 and TRBJ2-5; 9 bases agree with TRBD2. The ends lost 6 bases at V and 4 bases at J; junction bases unmatched: 6. The CDR3 totals 14 residues. Germline CDR1 reads MDHEN; CDR2 reads SYDVKM. CDR3 in amino acids: CASRRGGKGETQYF. The DNA of the CDR3 is TGTGCCAGCAGGCGGGGGGGCAAGGGAGAGACCCAGTACTTC.

The chain combines TRBV6-5 with TRBJ2-1; the match to TRBD1 covers 11 bases. CDR1 and CDR2 (germline): MNHEY, SVGAGI. V trimming: 6 bases; J trimming: 8 bases; junction bases outside the gene matches: 9. There are 15 residues in the CDR3. The CDR3, as DNA: TGTGCCAGCAGCCCCGGGACAGGGGGGTTGGATGAGCAGTTCTTC. Its translation is CASSPGTGGLDEQFF.

This clone showed up just once. The chain has TRBV9 and TRBJ1-2, with 9 bases lining up with TRBD1. Germline V lookup: CDR1 SGDLS, CDR2 YYNGEE. Unmatched junction bases numbered 6, after V lost 6 bases and J lost 3 bases. This CDR3 region has 14 residues. The CDR3 coding sequence is TGTGCCAGCAACAGGGGGCGGGGAGACTATGGCTACACCTTC. Translating gives CASNRGRGDYGYTF. The full variable domain, completed using reference TRBV9 and TRBJ1-2, is DSGVTQTPKHLITATGQRVTLRCSPRSGDLSVYWYQQSLDQGLQFLIQYYNGEERAKGNILERFSAQQFPDLHSELNLSSLELGDSALYFCASNRGRGDYGYTFGSGTRLTVV.